This is a list of T cell receptor beta chains from one sample in a study of tumor-infiltrating lymphocytes in primary liver carcinoma. Each CDR3 protein gets one entry after TCRdb re-called the multiplex PCR reads with MiXCR. This table has about 330,000 distinct CDR3 sequences, about two thirds appearing once. The sequenced sample consisted of peripheral blood. These receptors all stem from a middle-aged man with primary liver carcinoma and hepatitis B virus infection. The CDR3 runs from the conserved cysteine through the conserved F or W. The D gene is left open where the match is weak. Only some rows state a clone size, as once, few, many or a class for expanded clones.

D	V	size	J	CDR3	DNA
TRBD2	TRBV5-1	NA	TRBJ2-3	CASSYLSLTSTDTRYF	TGCGCCAGCAGCTACCTAAGCCTGACTAGCACAGATACGCGGTATTTT
NA	TRBV11-2	NA	TRBJ2-1	CASSLDIAGAGHEQFF	TGCGCCAGCAGCTTAGACATCGCAGGGGCGGGGCACGAGCAGTTCTTC
NA	TRBV5-4	few	TRBJ2-7	CASSLDPQGGEQYF	TGTGCCAGCAGCTTGGATCCGCAGGGGGGCGAGCAGTACTTC
NA	TRBV5-5	NA	TRBJ2-1	CASSLVEAEGSYNEQFF	TGTGCCAGCAGCTTGGTCGAAGCGGAAGGTTCCTACAATGAGCAGTTCTTC
NA	TRBV6-1	many	TRBJ1-5	CASSEAGGSQPQHF	TGTGCCAGCAGTGAAGCAGGGGGAAGTCAGCCCCAGCATTTT
NA	TRBV28	NA	TRBJ2-2	CASSPPTISGSGHLAGELFF	TGTGCCAGCAGCCCCCCAACCATATCGGGTTCCGGGCATTTGGCCGGGGAGCTGTTTTTT
NA	TRBV6-6	many	TRBJ2-7	CASSGSPYEQYF	TGTGCCAGCAGTGGCAGCCCCTACGAGCAGTACTTC
TRBD1	TRBV30	NA	TRBJ1-1	CACSGQENTEAFF	TGTGCCTGCAGCGGACAGGAGAACACTGAAGCTTTCTTT
NA	TRBV11-2	once	TRBJ2-1	CTSSLAVSEGSYNKQFF	TGTACCAGCAGCTTAGCGGTTAGCGAGGGGTCCTACAATAAGCAGTTCTTC
NA	TRBV11-2	NA	TRBJ2-7	CASSLHIYEQYF	TGCGCCAGCAGCTTACACATTTACGAGCAGTACTTC
TRBD1	TRBV4-2	many	TRBJ1-4	CASRTGYTNEKLFF	TGTGCCAGCAGGACAGGGTACACTAATGAAAAACTGTTTTTT
TRBD1	TRBV7-9	NA	TRBJ2-1	CASCRGSSYNEQFF	TGTGCCAGCTGCAGGGGGAGCTCCTACAATGAGCAGTTCTTC
TRBD1	TRBV4-1	once	TRBJ2-4	CASSRTGGTKNIQNF	TGCGCCAGCAGCCGTACAGGGGGGACCAAAAACATTCAGAACTTC
TRBD2	TRBV7-8	few	TRBJ2-7	CASSLSRSGRTYEQYF	TGTGCCAGCAGCTTAAGCAGGAGCGGGAGAACGTACGAGCAGTACTTC
NA	TRBV5-1	many	TRBJ2-5	CASSLDGAQQETQYF	TGCGCCAGCAGCTTGGATGGGGCGCAACAAGAGACCCAGTACTTC
TRBD1	TRBV5-1	NA	TRBJ1-3	CARSRGPGQSLAGNTIYF	TGCGCCAGGAGCCGCGGCCCGGGACAGAGTCTGGCCGGAAACACCATATATTTT
NA	TRBV10-3	NA	TRBJ2-2	CAISAALTETNTGELFF	TGTGCCATCAGTGCTGCCCTGACGGAAACCAACACCGGGGAGCTGTTTTTT
NA	TRBV11-1	NA	TRBJ2-7	CASSLGSFTYYEQYF	TGCGCCAGCAGCCTGGGCAGTTTTACCTACTACGAGCAGTACTTC
NA	TRBV11-2	NA	TRBJ2-1	CASSSMAPKSSYDEQFF	TGTGCCAGCAGCTCGATGGCTCCGAAGTCGTCCTACGATGAGCAGTTCTTC
TRBD1	TRBV10-1	NA	TRBJ2-3	CTGRDRVKDTQYF	TGCACCGGCCGGGACAGGGTAAAAGATACGCAGTATTTT
NA	TRBV6-6	many	TRBJ1-3	CASREGIGNTIYF	TGTGCCAGCAGGGAGGGTATTGGAAACACCATATATTTT
TRBD2	TRBV10-3	NA	TRBJ2-3	CAISEGLVSTDTKYF	TGTGCCATCAGTGAGGGACTAGTCAGCACAGATACGAAGTATTTT
TRBD2	TRBV5-6	NA	TRBJ2-3	CASSLATASGYSTDTQYF	TGTGCCAGCAGCTTGGCCACGGCTAGCGGTTACAGCACAGATACGCAGTATTTT
TRBD1	TRBV7-9	NA	TRBJ1-4	CASSFYPGQGFEKLFF	TGTGCCAGCAGCTTCTACCCGGGACAGGGATTTGAAAAACTGTTTTTT
TRBD2	TRBV11-2	NA	TRBJ2-7	CASSFSQGTSRVGYEQYF	TGTGCTAGCAGCTTCAGTCAGGGGACTAGCCGGGTGGGGTACGAGCAGTACTTC
NA	TRBV4-1	many	TRBJ2-2	CASSQGNSPGELFF	TGCGCCAGCAGCCAAGGAAATAGCCCCGGGGAGCTGTTTTTT
NA	TRBV5-4	NA	TRBJ2-1	CASSLGGKSSYNEQFF	TGTGCCAGCAGCTTGGGGGGTAAGAGCTCCTACAATGAGCAGTTCTTC
NA	TRBV4-2	many	TRBJ2-1	CASRGGGTDGRFF	TGTGCCAGCAGAGGGGGGGGGACGGATGGTCGGTTCTTC
NA	TRBV5-6	many	TRBJ2-7	CASSSIGQDYEQYF	TGTGCCAGCAGCTCAATCGGTCAGGACTACGAGCAGTACTTC
NA	TRBV11-2	once	TRBJ1-1	CASRLGGVNTEAFF	TGTGCCAGCCGTTTAGGGGGGGTGAACACTGAAGCTTTCTTT
NA	TRBV6-2/TRBV6-3	NA	TRBJ2-3	CASSYSGGASGTQYF	TGTGCCAGCAGTTACTCGGGGGGCGCATCGGGTACGCAGTATTTT
NA	TRBV30	few	TRBJ2-7	CAWSVGAAVYEQYF	TGTGCCTGGAGTGTCGGGGCGGCGGTCTACGAGCAGTACTTC
NA	TRBV14	NA	TRBJ2-3	CASSRQVGGVTDTQYF	TGTGCCAGCAGCCGACAAGTGGGGGGAGTGACAGATACGCAGTATTTT
NA	TRBV5-6	many	TRBJ2-1	CASTRSRDNTNEQFF	TGTGCCAGCACCAGGAGCCGGGACAACACCAATGAGCAGTTCTTC
NA	TRBV6-2/TRBV6-3	many	TRBJ2-7	CASSVAVIYEQYF	TGTGCCAGCAGCGTAGCAGTTATCTACGAGCAGTACTTC
TRBD1	TRBV5-1	few	TRBJ2-1	CASGTGGNEQFF	TGCGCCAGCGGCACAGGGGGCAATGAGCAGTTCTTC
NA	TRBV10-3	NA	TRBJ1-1	CAISESTVCTEAFF	TGTGCCATCAGTGAGTCGACTGTGTGCACTGAAGCTTTCTTT
TRBD2	TRBV5-6	NA	TRBJ2-7	CASSFATSVHEQYF	TGTGCCAGCAGTTTTGCTACTAGCGTACATGAGCAGTACTTC
NA	TRBV28	few	TRBJ2-6	CASSFLPGSGSGANVLTF	TGTGCCAGCAGTTTCCTGCCAGGGTCTGGATCTGGGGCCAACGTCCTGACTTTC
NA	TRBV4-3	once	TRBJ1-1	CANSRTRNTEASF	TGCGCCAACAGCCGGACAAGGAACACTGAAGCTTCCTTT
NA	TRBV12-3/TRBV12-4	many	TRBJ2-3	CASSWTRGPGTDTQYF	TGTGCCAGCAGTTGGACCAGGGGACCAGGCACAGATACGCAGTATTTT
NA	TRBV12-3/TRBV12-4	NA	TRBJ2-5	CASSLSGRQETQYF	TGTGCCAGCAGTCTCTCTGGGAGGCAAGAGACCCAGTACTTC